Below, 23 T cell receptor beta chains from the same sample are listed, as sequenced in a study of untreated major depressive disorder. General study findings and limits: TRBV05-01 (Vbeta 5.1) usage was higher in CD4+ T cells of depressed patients than controls.

No antigen has been assigned to these receptors. Produced via immunoSEQ multiplex PCR; TCRdb's table is partial and in-frame only. The sample yields about 27,000 clones, over 80% seen once. The sample consisted of CD4+ T cells from PBMCs. These receptors came from a woman in her twenties or thirties with major depressive disorder.

V usage is TRBV4-1 and J usage is TRBJ2-2, with 9 nucleotides matching TRBD1. CDR1 MGHRA and CDR2 YSYEKL come from the germline V gene. Losses at the gene ends were 6 bases for V and 5 bases for J; bases not matched to a gene: 13. CDR3 length: 17 amino acids. CDR3 protein: CASRKSRDRARTGELFF. Written as DNA, the CDR3 is TGCGCCAGCAGGAAGAGCCGGGACAGGGCTCGGACCGGGGAGCTGTTTTTT.

The chain employs TRBV5-1 and TRBJ2-7; 7 nucleotides line up with TRBD1. The CDR3 consists of 13 residues. Unmatched junction bases numbered 3, after V lost 5 bases and J lost 1 base. From germline, CDR1 is SGHRS and CDR2 YFSETQ. In DNA form, the CDR3 reads TGCGCCAGCAGACAACAGGGGTCCTACGAGCAGTACTTC. Protein product: CASRQQGSYEQYF.

CDR3 region: CATSRGAGTDTQYF. The CDR3 nucleotides read TGTGCCACGTCCAGGGGAGCGGGCACAGATACGCAGTATTTT. The chain links TRBV7-6 to TRBJ2-3; D may be TRBD1 (6 bases). Germline V gives CDR1 SGHVS, CDR2 FNYEAQ. Trimming pared 10 bases from V and 1 base from J, leaving 15 bases between. CDR3 length: 14 amino acids.

This chain connects TRBV19 to TRBJ2-1; TRBD2 might be the D (5 bases). Trimming stripped 3 bases from V and 0 bases from J, with 9 bases between. From germline, CDR1 is LNHDA and CDR2 SQIVND (reference sequence). The CDR3 has 15 amino acids. DNA for the CDR3: TGTGCCAGTAGTATTTCTAGCCTCTCCTACAATGAGCAGTTCTTC. Protein product: CASSISSLSYNEQFF.

This clone has just a few counts. The rearrangement uses TRBV6-5 and TRBJ2-5; maybe TRBD2 (6 bases). Per germline, CDR1 MNHEY and CDR2 SVGAGI. V gave up 6 bases and J gave up 5 bases, with 13 bases separating them. This CDR3 has 13 residues. This CDR3 reads CASSASGAETQYF. The DNA for the CDR3 is TGTGCCAGCAGCGCCTCGGGAGCGGAGACCCAGTACTTC.

This chain connects TRBV2 to TRBJ2-7; D remains ambiguous. Germline loops: CDR1 SNHLY, CDR2 FYNNEI. The CDR3 length is 16 residues. V gave up 4 bases and J gave up 2 bases, with 18 bases separating them. Written as DNA, the CDR3 is TGTGCCAGCAGTGTGTCCGGATTATTGATAGCCTACGAGCAGTACTTC. Its translation: CASSVSGLLIAYEQYF.

The chain couples TRBV15 to TRBJ1-1; D is unclear. This CDR3 has 15 amino acids. V lost 0 bases, J lost 4 bases, and 12 bases lay in between. Germline V gene lookup returns CDR1 LNHNV and CDR2 YYDKDF (reference sequence). The CDR3 is CATSRDNAVGTEAFF. CDR3 DNA: TGTGCCACCAGCAGAGATAATGCAGTCGGCACTGAAGCTTTCTTT.

This clone is a singleton in its sample. The chain combines TRBV9 with TRBJ1-2; TRBD1 matches at 7 bases. CDR3 length: 14 amino acids. In germline, CDR1 is SGDLS, CDR2 YYNGEE. V lost 3 bases to trimming and J lost 7 bases; unmatched junction nucleotides: 9. CDR3 sequence reads: CASSDPYRGRGYTF. The DNA for the CDR3 is TGTGCCAGCAGCGACCCTTACAGGGGACGTGGCTACACCTTC.

The rearrangement joins TRBV11-2 to TRBJ2-1, with 9 positions matching TRBD1. The CDR3 has 17 residues. CDR1 SGHAT and CDR2 FQNNGV come from the germline V gene. V lost 3 bases, J lost 2 bases, and 8 bases stayed unmatched. The DNA of the CDR3 is TGTGCCAGCAGCTTGTACCGGGACAGGGTCGCCTACAATGAGCAGTTCTTC. Protein product: CASSLYRDRVAYNEQFF.

The chain uses TRBV2 and TRBJ2-1; 9 bases match TRBD2. The CDR3 is 13 amino acids. Germline V lookup: CDR1 SNHLY, CDR2 FYNNEI. V gave up 7 bases and J gave up 7 bases; unmatched junction bases: 5. For the CDR3, the DNA is TGTGCCAGCAATAGCGGGAGTGGGAATGAGCAGTTCTTC. Its translation is CASNSGSGNEQFF.

This clone was seen once. The chain recombines TRBV4-1 with TRBJ2-3, with D perhaps matching TRBD2 (7 bases). Deletions cut 3 bases from V and 1 base from J, with 17 bases between. Germline assignment: CDR1 MGHRA and CDR2 YSYEKL. CDR3 size: 17 residues. The CDR3: CASSQRIGGGGTDTQYF. CDR3 nucleotides: TGCGCCAGCAGCCAGAGAATAGGGGGGGGCGGCACAGATACGCAGTATTTT.

V usage is TRBV9 and J usage is TRBJ2-2; D not certain. The CDR3 extends over 12 amino acids. Looked up from germline, CDR1 is SGDLS and CDR2 is YYNGEE. The germline V and J ends were trimmed by 8 bases and 3 bases, with 8 bases remaining between them. CDR3 sequence: CASSRDTGELFF. In DNA form, the CDR3 reads TGTGCCAGTTCTAGGGACACCGGGGAGCTGTTTTTT.

The chain has TRBV19 and TRBJ2-5, with D perhaps assigned TRBD1 or TRBD2 (5 bases each). CDR3 length: 13 residues. Per germline, CDR1 LNHDA and CDR2 SQIVND (reference sequence). The V end was cut by 4 bases, the J end by 0 bases, with 6 bases between. The CDR3 is CASSRGYQETQYF. Here the CDR3 DNA reads TGTGCCAGTAGTAGGGGGTACCAAGAGACCCAGTACTTC.

Of note for this clone: Relative to the germline gene, one junction end is altered; a read error may explain this. The chain uses TRBV7-7 and TRBJ2-2; 10 bases fit TRBD2. Germline V gene data show CDR1 as SSHAT and CDR2 as FNYEAQ (reference sequence). CDR3 length equals 16 residues. The CDR3 loop is CASSSAGGLYGGELFF. CDR3 DNA sequence: TGTGCTAGCAGCTCAGCGGGGGGGCTATATGGCGGGGAGCTGTTTTTT.

This chain connects TRBV2 to TRBJ2-1, with D possibly matching TRBD2 (6 bases). V lost 7 bases and J 5 bases, leaving 15 bases between the germline ends. The germline V gene encodes CDR1 SNHLY and CDR2 FYNNEI. The CDR3 totals 14 residues. CDR3 DNA sequence: TGTGCCAGCAAACTCCGGACTACCGACAATGAGCAGTTCTTC. It yields the protein CASKLRTTDNEQFF.

J is TRBJ1-2 and V is TRBV18, with 8 bases fitting TRBD1. V shed 3 bases, J shed 6 bases, and the junction held 9 bases outside the gene matches. Germline CDR1 is KGHSH and CDR2 is LQKENI. The CDR3 is 15 residues long. In nucleotides, the CDR3 is TGTGCCAGCTCACCGGCGGACAGGGTAGGAAATGGCTACACCTTC. It specifies CASSPADRVGNGYTF.

The J gene is TRBJ1-2, the V gene TRBV7-3; 12 bases are a match to TRBD1. This CDR3 has 15 amino acids. Looked up from germline, CDR1 is SGHTA and CDR2 is FQGTGA. V trimming: 2 bases; J trimming: 8 bases; junction bases outside the gene matches: 6. The CDR3 DNA reads TGTGCCAGCAGCTTAGGGGGACAGGGGGCGCAGGGCTACACCTTC. Its translation: CASSLGGQGAQGYTF.

The CDR3 nucleotides are TGTGCCAGCAGTGCTCGGACTAGCGGTGCCTACGAGCAGTACTTC. It is translated as CASSARTSGAYEQYF. This chain uses TRBV6-1 with TRBJ2-7; TRBD2 agrees at 10 bases. Germline V lookup: CDR1 MNHNS, CDR2 SASEGT. The length of the CDR3 is 15 residues. Trimming at V came to 4 bases and at J to 2 bases, leaving 5 bases not matched to a gene.

The chain has TRBV19 and TRBJ2-7; TRBD1 might be the D (6 bases). Trimming cost V 5 bases and J 1 base, with 9 bases left between them. Germline V gene lookup returns CDR1 LNHDA and CDR2 SQIVND (reference sequence). The length of the CDR3 is 13 residues. CDR3 loop: CASSADSSYEQYF. The CDR3 bases are TGTGCCAGTAGTGCGGACAGTTCCTACGAGCAGTACTTC.

This chain joins TRBV7-2 and TRBJ1-2; D may be TRBD1 (5 bases). Trimming left V 5 bases short and J 4 bases short, with 20 bases between. Germline loops: CDR1 SGHTA, CDR2 FQGNSA. The CDR3 runs to 16 residues. In DNA, the CDR3 is TGTGCCAGCAGCCCCCGGATGGTTAGAGGGGTCTATGGCTACACCTTC. It encodes CASSPRMVRGVYGYTF.

J is TRBJ2-5 and V is TRBV7-2, with TRBD2 matching over 8 bases. The ends lost 5 bases at V and 5 bases at J; junction bases unmatched: 13. This CDR3 spans 16 amino acids. CDR1 is SGHTA, CDR2 FQGNSA, per germline. CDR3 DNA sequence: TGTGCCAGCAGCCCGCGTTTCGCGGGAGGAGGGGAGACCCAGTACTTC. Translating it yields CASSPRFAGGGETQYF. The variable domain in full, completed from reference TRBV7-2 and TRBJ2-5, reads GAGVSQSPSNKVTEKGKDVELRCDPISGHTALYWYRQSLGQGLEFLIYFQGNSAPDKSGLPSDRFSAERTGGSVSTLTIQRTQQEDSAVYLCASSPRFAGGGETQYFGPGTRLLVL.

The J gene is TRBJ2-7, the V gene TRBV5-4; the match to TRBD2 covers 11 bases. V shed 0 bases and J 0 bases; nucleotides not matched to a gene: 5. The CDR3 sequence is 17 residues long. The germline gives CDR1 SGHNT, CDR2 YYREEE (reference sequence). CDR3: CASSLASGGSSSYEQYF. CDR3 sequence (DNA): TGTGCCAGCAGCTTGGCTAGCGGGGGGTCTAGCTCCTACGAGCAGTACTTC.

This chain links TRBV10-3 with TRBJ2-7, with 10 bases matching TRBD1. The CDR3 spans 13 residues. Germline CDR1 is ENHRY and CDR2 is SYGVKD. Trimming removed 9 bases from V and 6 bases from J; junction bases left unmatched: 8. CDR3 sequence: CAMRDRGQGEQYF. CDR3 DNA sequence: TGTGCCATGAGAGACAGGGGGCAAGGCGAGCAGTACTTC.